The 8 T cell receptor beta chains below come from one sample, sequenced in a study of blood T cells in healthy people across ages. A J-beta primer mix and a sample-barcoded 5' primer were used in a second PCR of roughly 7 to 12 cycles. TCRdb ran MiXCR on the 5' RACE reads and lists one entry per CDR3 protein. The sample gives hundreds of thousands of distinct CDR3 sequences, roughly half of which show up once; around an eighth is in the top ten. Sequenced input: blood. These receptor sequences come from an elderly woman in good health.

Remarks on this clonotype: A much bigger clone sits one base away, suggesting this may be a read error. The chain joins TRBV7-8 to TRBJ2-1; D is unresolved. The germline CDR1 and CDR2 sequences are SGHVS and FQNEAQ. The CDR3 loop spans 12 amino acids. V lost 2 bases and J 10 bases, leaving 9 bases between the germline ends. CDR3 bases: TGTGCCAGCAGCTTATCCCTCAGAGAGCAGTTCTTC. It codes for CASSLSLREQFF.

This chain links TRBV12-3 or TRBV12-4 with TRBJ2-3; the D is unclear. V dropped 6 bases and J dropped 3 bases, with 10 bases sitting between them. The CDR3 runs to 13 residues. This chain's CDR3 is CASRLSVTDTQYF. The CDR3 DNA follows: TGTGCCAGCAGGCTATCGGTTACAGATACGCAGTATTTT.

The gene calls are TRBV6-2 or TRBV6-3 and TRBJ2-1; TRBD2 matches 10 bases. V shed 2 bases, J shed 5 bases, and the junction held 9 bases outside the gene matches. This CDR3 spans 17 amino acids. The V gene's germline CDR1 is MNHEY and CDR2 SVGEGT. Here the CDR3 reads CASSYRDSGRTDNEQFF. In DNA, the CDR3 is TGTGCCAGCAGTTACAGGGATAGCGGGAGGACGGACAATGAGCAGTTCTTC.

This clonotype was observed a handful of times. This chain connects TRBV6-6 to TRBJ2-1; D is unresolved. This CDR3 is built from 13 residues. The V end lost 4 bases, the J end lost 10 bases, and 14 bases lay between the germline ends. CDR1 and CDR2 from the germline V gene are MNHNY and SVGAGI (reference sequence). The CDR3 bases are TGTGCCAGCAGTTCCAGGACCGTCCTGGAGCAGTTCTTC. This codes for CASSSRTVLEQFF.

This clonotype appeared a few times. The V call is TRBV12-3 or TRBV12-4, the J call TRBJ2-1; 13 bases are a match to TRBD2. J gave up 9 bases and V 5 bases, and 7 bases lay outside the gene matches. CDR3 length: 15 amino acids. The CDR3 region has the DNA TGTGCCAGCAGTCCGACTAGCGGGGGGCGTAGTGAGCAGTTCTTC. It translates to CASSPTSGGRSEQFF.

This clonotype occurred once. This may be a read error, as it is one base from a much larger clone. The chain joins TRBV12-3 or TRBV12-4 to TRBJ2-7, with no clear D. This CDR3 spans 16 amino acids. Trimming shortened V by 3 bases and J by 3 bases, and 18 bases separated the two germline ends. The CDR3: CASSFFQVTLHYEQYF. The CDR3, as DNA: TGTGCCAGCAGTTTTTTTCAGGTGACCCTACACTACGAGCAGTACTTC.

The chain recombines TRBV4-1 with TRBJ2-3; possibly TRBD1 for D (5 bases). The germline gives CDR1 MGHRA, CDR2 YSYEKL. V lost 7 bases and J lost 3, with 11 bases in between. This CDR3 is built from 13 residues. The CDR3: CASKGIDTDTQYF. DNA for the CDR3: TGCGCCAGCAAGGGGATCGATACAGATACGCAGTATTTT.

This clonotype is a singleton in its sample. This chain joins TRBV12-3 or TRBV12-4 and TRBJ2-7, with a weak D call TRBD1 (5 bases). The CDR3 extends over 13 amino acids. Trimming removed 6 bases at V and 3 bases at J, with 12 bases between. The CDR3 is CASSGHEFYEQYF. The DNA of the CDR3 is TGTGCCAGCAGCGGACATGAGTTCTACGAGCAGTACTTC.